One and the same sample provided the 5 T cell receptor beta chains below, sequenced in a study of shared clonotypes between healthy human individuals. Clones were sequenced by immunoSEQ multiplex PCR, and TCRdb holds only the in-frame ones, with some missing. The sample yields around 2,100,000 clones, over 85% seen once. Terminally differentiated effector memory CD45RA+ cells were excluded from the naive CD8 cells, which were CD45RO-negative and positively selected for CCR7. The sample taken for sequencing was naive CD8+ T cells sorted from blood. All receptors derive from a young man in good health.

The chain combines TRBV6-1 with TRBJ2-7, with D possibly matching TRBD1 (7 bases). This CDR3 has 16 residues. Trimming pared 1 base from V and 3 bases from J, leaving 16 bases between. Germline V gives CDR1 MNHNS, CDR2 SASEGT. CDR3 coding DNA: TGTGCCAGCAGTGAAGGGAGGGGGCCCTCTCTCTACGAGCAGTACTTC. Amino acids: CASSEGRGPSLYEQYF.

This clone occurred once. The chain has TRBV7-2 and TRBJ1-1, with TRBD1 identical over 8 bases. Unmatched junction bases numbered 2, after V lost 1 base and J lost 1 base. Germline V gene lookup returns CDR1 SGHTA and CDR2 FQGNSA. The CDR3 has 15 amino acids. CDR3 DNA: TGTGCCAGCAGCTTAGGGGGGACAGGGAACACTGAAGCTTTCTTT. This translates into CASSLGGTGNTEAFF.

CDR3: CASLSGESYEQFF. In DNA, the CDR3 is TGTGCCAGCCTCTCGGGGGAAAGCTATGAGCAGTTCTTC. The rearrangement uses TRBV6-5 and TRBJ2-1; D is possibly TRBD2 (6 bases). The germline V gene encodes CDR1 MNHEY and CDR2 SVGAGI. With 8 bases removed from V and 8 bases from J, the gap between germline ends came to 16 bases. The CDR3 totals 13 residues.

The CDR3 region has the DNA TGTGCCAGCAGCGTATTCGGCTCCTACAATGAGCAGTTCTTC. The encoded protein is CASSVFGSYNEQFF. V gene TRBV9 combines with J gene TRBJ2-1; D not certain. CDR3 length: 14 amino acids. Germline CDR1 and CDR2: SGDLS and YYNGEE. V was cut by 1 base and J by 0 bases, with 5 bases left in between.

V is TRBV4-2 and J is TRBJ2-7; D unresolved. The CDR3 extends over 12 amino acids. Germline loops: CDR1 LGHNA, CDR2 YNFKEQ. Trimming removed 4 bases at V and 7 bases at J, with 11 bases between. DNA for the CDR3: TGTGCCAGCAGCCGACCCATGGGGGAGCAGTACTTC. It translates to CASSRPMGEQYF.